Below, 21 T cell receptor beta chains from the same sample are listed, as sequenced in a study of blood T cell repertoires in COVID-19. The repertoire was sequenced with immunoSEQ multiplex PCR; TCRdb's copy has only in-frame clones and lacks some. The sample yields more than 300,000 clones, around 91% seen once. Material: peripheral blood. The receptors shown here come from a woman aged 40 to 50 with COVID-19, enrolled during active disease.

This sequence joins TRBV12-3 or TRBV12-4 and TRBJ2-1; possibly TRBD2 for D (5 bases). The V gene lost 2 bases and the J gene lost 9 bases, with 11 bases spanning the gap. The CDR3 runs to 13 residues. In DNA form, the CDR3 reads TGTGCCAGCAGTTTACATGCAGGACTTGAGCAGTTCTTC. Its protein is CASSLHAGLEQFF.

The chain couples TRBV11-2 to TRBJ2-3; a possible D gene is TRBD2 (6 bases). The V and J ends lost 6 bases and 0 bases respectively, with 19 bases between them. CDR1 and CDR2 (germline): SGHAT, FQNNGV. The CDR3 length is 17 residues. The CDR3 DNA sequence: TGTGCCAGCAGTCGATCCGGGGGTAGCCGAAGCACAGATACGCAGTATTTT. It specifies CASSRSGGSRSTDTQYF.

The chain recombines TRBV6-2 or TRBV6-3 with TRBJ1-2; 7 bases align to TRBD1. The CDR3 is made up of 13 amino acids. The V segment lost 6 bases and the J segment 4 bases; nucleotides outside the gene matches: 5. Germline-derived CDR1 and CDR2 are MNHEY and SVGEGT. CDR3 in amino acids: CASSRQGRYGYTF. The CDR3 nucleotides read TGTGCCAGCAGCCGACAGGGTCGCTATGGCTACACCTTC.

The genes are TRBV5-6 and TRBJ1-2, with 7 bases lining up with TRBD1. Germline V gene data show CDR1 as SGHDT and CDR2 as YYEEEE. V gave up 0 bases and J gave up 2 bases; unmatched junction bases: 4. The length of the CDR3 is 15 residues. The CDR3 nucleotides are TGTGCCAGCAGCTTGGGGCCGACAGGGAACTATGGCTACACCTTC. It is translated as CASSLGPTGNYGYTF.

The chain combines TRBV7-8 with TRBJ1-1; D is unresolved. CDR1 and CDR2 (germline): SGHVS, FQNEAQ. The CDR3 spans 13 residues. The V end was cut by 5 bases, the J end by 1 base, with 8 bases between. CDR3 protein: CASSLRGNTEAFF. The DNA of the CDR3 is TGTGCCAGCAGCCTCCGAGGGAACACTGAAGCTTTCTTT.

The chain combines TRBV20-1 with TRBJ2-1; 10 bases are a match to TRBD2. Germline CDR1 reads DFQATT; CDR2 reads SNEGSKA (reference sequence). The CDR3 covers 14 residues. V was clipped by 3 bases and J by 7 bases; unmatched bases: 6. As DNA, the CDR3 is TGCAGTGCTAGTGCTAGCGGGAGTGGAAATGAGCAGTTCTTC. Its translation is CSASASGSGNEQFF.

This chain connects TRBV3-1 (or the pseudogene TRBV3-2) to TRBJ1-6; maybe TRBD1 (5 bases). The CDR3 loop spans 14 amino acids. V was cut by 1 base and J by 7 bases, with 8 bases left in between. CDR1 is LGHDT, CDR2 YNNKEL, per germline (reference sequence). The CDR3 spells CASSQGGRNSPLHF. The DNA of the CDR3 is TGTGCCAGCAGCCAAGGGGGCAGGAATTCACCCCTCCACTTT.

V is TRBV25-1 and J is TRBJ2-3, with 12 bases aligning to TRBD2. The CDR3 sequence is 15 residues long. Germline V gene data show CDR1 as MGHDK and CDR2 as SYGVNS. J gave up 6 bases and V 4 bases, and 5 bases lay outside the gene matches. CDR3 coding DNA: TGTGCCAGCAGTGGCCCCGGGACTAGCGGGGATACGCAGTATTTT. Translation gives CASSGPGTSGDTQYF.

This sequence joins TRBV5-1 and TRBJ2-7; 10 positions agree with TRBD2. V lost 4 bases, J lost 3 bases, and 7 bases stayed unmatched. The CDR3 has 15 residues. The germline CDR1 and CDR2 sequences are SGHRS and YFSETQ. The CDR3 loop is CASSMGPSGSYEQYF. DNA of the CDR3: TGCGCCAGCAGCATGGGCCCTAGCGGGAGCTACGAGCAGTACTTC. Based on the CDR3 plus reference TRBV5-1 and TRBJ2-7, the full variable domain is KAGVTQTPRYLIKTRGQQVTLSCSPISGHRSVSWYQQTPGQGLQFLFEYFSETQRNKGNFPGRFSGRQFSNSRSEMNVSTLELGDSALYLCASSMGPSGSYEQYFGPGTRLTVT.

The J gene is TRBJ2-7, the V gene TRBV27; D is possibly TRBD1 (5 bases). This CDR3 has 15 residues. Per germline, CDR1 MNHEY and CDR2 SMNVEV (reference sequence). V was shortened by 4 bases and J by 1 base, with 14 bases between the two germline ends. This CDR3 is CASSYTGGGSYEQYF. CDR3 sequence (DNA): TGTGCCAGCAGTTATACAGGTGGCGGATCCTACGAGCAGTACTTC.

The V call is TRBV19, the J call TRBJ1-2; 8 positions agree with TRBD1. The V segment lost 4 bases and the J segment 8 bases; nucleotides outside the gene matches: 6. CDR1 LNHDA and CDR2 SQIVND come from the germline V gene (reference sequence). The CDR3 consists of 13 residues. The CDR3 loop is CASSTGQGLGYTF. The CDR3 nucleotides read TGTGCCAGTAGTACCGGACAGGGCCTCGGCTACACCTTC.

The rearrangement uses TRBV19 and TRBJ2-1; unclear D gene. The CDR3 loop spans 14 amino acids. Germline-derived CDR1 and CDR2 are LNHDA and SQIVND (reference sequence). Trimming cost V 3 bases and J 5 bases, with 11 bases left between them. CDR3 DNA sequence: TGTGCCAGTAGTATCGTTTCCAGGAACAATGAGCAGTTCTTC. Translation gives CASSIVSRNNEQFF. Complete variable domain (other parts from reference TRBV19 and TRBJ2-1): DGGITQSPKYLFRKEGQNVTLSCEQNLNHDAMYWYRQDPGQGLRLIYYSQIVNDFQKGDIAEGYSVSREKKESFPLTVTSAQKNPTAFYLCASSIVSRNNEQFFGPGTRLTVL.

V and J are TRBV4-1 and TRBJ1-2, with D possibly being TRBD1 (5 bases). The ends were cut back, 4 bases at V and 1 base at J, with 10 bases in the middle. This CDR3 has 14 residues. Germline CDR1 reads MGHRA; CDR2 reads YSYEKL. The CDR3 sequence: CASSLGGLNYGYTF. The CDR3 coding sequence is TGCGCCAGCAGCCTCGGGGGTCTTAACTATGGCTACACCTTC.

The V call is TRBV30, the J call TRBJ2-7; 8 bases are shared with TRBD2. This CDR3 region has 14 residues. V shed 1 base and J 4 bases; nucleotides not matched to a gene: 6. Germline values: CDR1 GTSNPN, CDR2 SVGIG (reference sequence). The CDR3 bases are TGTGCCTGGAGTGCTGGACTAGCAGGGTACGAGCAGTACTTC. Encoded protein: CAWSAGLAGYEQYF.

DNA of the CDR3: TGTGCCAGCAGTTTACATCGGGACAGGGAACCCTTCGAGCAGTACTTC. Translation: CASSLHRDREPFEQYF. The chain combines TRBV27 with TRBJ2-7, with 9 bases that match TRBD1. The CDR3 totals 16 residues. After removal of 2 bases from V and 6 bases from J, the junction contained 11 bases not matched to a gene. Germline loops: CDR1 MNHEY, CDR2 SMNVEV (reference sequence).

The CDR3 is CASSAADSSGNTIYF. CDR3 DNA: TGTGCCAGCAGCGCCGCGGACTCGTCTGGAAACACCATATATTTT. The chain has TRBV5-6 and TRBJ1-3; D is undetermined. The ends were cut back, 4 bases at V and 1 base at J, with 12 bases in the middle. This CDR3 has 15 residues. The V gene's germline CDR1 is SGHDT and CDR2 YYEEEE.

Comments on this clone: It is unclear where the CDR3 begins or ends on the DNA, so no DNA is shown, and the CDR3 is as TCRdb lists it. The chain recombines TRBV28 with TRBJ1-2; the table's D gene call, TRBD1, was not cross checked with the DNA. Germline CDR1 and CDR2: MDHEN and SYDVKM. The length of the CDR3 is 16 amino acids, counting both ends. CDR3 sequence reads: CASSSFVAGGNYGCTF.

The chain carries TRBV19 and TRBJ1-5; D might be TRBD1 (5 bases). CDR1 and CDR2 (germline): LNHDA, SQIVND (reference sequence). V lost 3 bases and J 6 bases, leaving 12 bases between the germline ends. The CDR3 spans 14 residues. The CDR3 coding sequence is TGTGCCAGTAGTATGGGACTAGGAGGTCAGCCCCAGCATTTT. As protein: CASSMGLGGQPQHF.

The genes are TRBV2 and TRBJ1-1; 7 nucleotides align to TRBD1. CDR1 is SNHLY and CDR2 is FYNNEI in the germline V gene. V shed 4 bases and J 7 bases; nucleotides not matched to a gene: 9. This CDR3 has 14 residues. The CDR3 loop reads CASSAGTAQGEAFF. Here the CDR3 DNA reads TGTGCCAGCAGTGCCGGGACAGCTCAGGGTGAAGCTTTCTTT.

This clone was recorded once. The rearrangement uses TRBV7-9 and TRBJ1-6; possible D gene TRBD1, 6 bases. Germline V lookup: CDR1 SEHNR, CDR2 FQNEAQ (reference sequence). This CDR3 spans 15 amino acids. V was shortened by 8 bases and J by 1 base, with 12 bases between the two germline ends. This CDR3 reads CASSGGASYNSPLHF. CDR3 nucleotide sequence: TGTGCCAGCTCGGGGGGCGCGTCCTATAATTCACCCCTCCACTTT.

The chain uses TRBV5-4 and TRBJ1-5; D might be TRBD1 (5 bases). Germline loops: CDR1 SGHNT, CDR2 YYREEE (reference sequence). This CDR3 spans 13 amino acids. Deletions cut 6 bases from V and 4 bases from J, with 11 bases between. CDR3 protein: CASTVGGNQPQHF. CDR3 in DNA: TGTGCCAGCACCGTGGGGGGGAATCAGCCCCAGCATTTT.